This TCR beta chain emerged from a study of metastatic and nonmetastatic thyroid tumors. All patients were treatment-naive before thyroid surgery. MiXCR re-clonotyped the PCR reads for TCRdb. The sample consists of just under 45,000 clones, about 3.2% of them appearing once. This clone was counted between two and nine times. This CDR3 has 13 residues. The V gene's germline CDR1 is KGHDR and CDR2 SFDVKD. V dropped 0 bases and J dropped 8 bases, with 4 bases sitting between them. Sequencing was performed on blood. The V call is TRBV24-1, the J call TRBJ1-6; D remains ambiguous. The sequence was collected from a female donor with papillary thyroid cancer or a benign thyroid nodule (not recorded which). Some clones in this sample may be carry-over from other donors' samples. The CDR3 protein is CATSDLTDSPLHF. The DNA for the CDR3 is TGTGCCACCAGTGATTTGACAGATTCACCCCTCCACTTT.